Reported below is one TCR beta chain. What it binds is not known. Germline V lookup: CDR1 SGHRS, CDR2 YFSETQ. The CDR3 sequence is 13 residues long. V lost 0 bases and J 3 bases, leaving 6 bases between the germline ends. This record comes from a study of T cell repertoires in cytomegalovirus infection. Notes on the study in general: The ex vivo response showed dominance by HLA-C-restricted CMV-specific TCR beta clonotypes.

TCRdb used MiXCR to reprocess the reads, holding one entry per CDR3 protein. The sample includes approximately 990,000 distinct CDR3 sequences, roughly a third seen only once; the top ten take 13%. This chain connects TRBV5-1 to TRBJ1-1, with D uncertain. The origin of this receptor is a human donor in good health (CMV status not recorded). Some clones in this sample may be carry-over from other donors' samples. The input for sequencing was cultured CD8+ T cells from PBMCs, taken from culture after CMV antigen stimulation. Here the CDR3 reads CASSLEPDTEAFF. For the CDR3, the DNA is TGCGCCAGCAGCTTGGAACCGGACACTGAAGCTTTCTTT.